A selection of T cell receptor beta chains follows, all from one sample in a study of OX40 agonist ivuxolimab in advanced cancers. Sequencing was performed with immunoSEQ multiplex PCR; in TCRdb, only in-frame clones are kept and a portion is missing. Among 80,000 to 100,000 clones listed, roughly 93% were seen once. Here the sequenced sample was CD4+ or CD8+ T cells sorted from blood, taken in a trial of the OX40 agonist ivuxolimab. These receptors all stem from an adult with an advanced solid tumor such as melanoma, head and neck, liver or kidney cancer. Both conserved end residues are part of each CDR3.

TRBV10-2	TRBJ2-1	CASSERGTSGSHEQFF
TRBV2	TRBJ1-3	CASSVQGGGNTIYF
TRBV29-1	TRBJ1-5	CSVVDRGNQPQHF
TRBV6-1	TRBJ1-3	CASSEVMPGAGNTIYF
TRBV5-1	TRBJ2-1	CASSLEGGRGGIYNEQFF
TRBV14	TRBJ2-1	CASSQATGVNEQFF
TRBV6-1	TRBJ1-2	CASRESSNYGYTF
TRBV2	TRBJ1-5	CASSDTGAQPQHF
TRBV9	TRBJ1-6	CASCAGESSYNSPLHF
TRBV6-1	TRBJ2-3	CASSNRARGTDTQYF
TRBV19	TRBJ1-1	CASSIEPQGGVGAFF
TRBV6-6	TRBJ1-2	CASMRGGYGYTF
TRBV28	TRBJ1-3	CASSLSGHDGNTIYF
TRBV7-3	TRBJ2-1	CASSPYRSSYNEQFF
TRBV4-2	TRBJ2-1	CASSQDSIEQFF
TRBV11-3	TRBJ2-2	CASSLGRGRPGELFF
TRBV2	TRBJ2-1	CASSGSSVSNEQFF
TRBV6-5	TRBJ1-2	CASSYQGSYYGYTF
TRBV5-1	TRBJ2-5	CASSLAVNGETQYF
TRBV28	TRBJ2-7	CASRSALSYEQYF
TRBV5-1	TRBJ1-5	CASSLQGGVGQPQHF
TRBV10-3	TRBJ1-5	CASRRTGGNQPQHF
TRBV28	TRBJ1-5	CASRTPGHSQPQHF
TRBV19	TRBJ2-6	CASSPNPGGSSGANVLTF
TRBV11-3	TRBJ1-1	CASSLDLGGLDTEAFF
TRBV11-2	TRBJ2-1	CASSLDGTYNEQFF
TRBV6-5	TRBJ2-1	CASSYTGTGVNEQFF
TRBV30	TRBJ1-5	CAWSPLDRRYHQPQHF
TRBV5-6	TRBJ1-1	CASSPMWTGDTEAFF
TRBV7-8	TRBJ1-5	CASSFVRDFYSNQPQHF
TRBV5-1	TRBJ2-3	CASSSRLNTDTQYF
TRBV28	TRBJ2-3	CASSSRLRGGTDTQYF
TRBV19	TRBJ2-3	CASSAKQGITDTQYF
TRBV15	TRBJ1-3	CATSTSGNTIYF
TRBV6-6	TRBJ1-6	CASSSRAGLHF